Listed here are 10 T cell receptor beta chains from one sample, sequenced in a study of T cell changes during pregnancy in multiple sclerosis. TCRdb keeps only in-frame clones here, not all; method: immunoSEQ multiplex PCR. There are about 28,000 clones in the sample; about 84% occur only once, and 8% to 9.5% lies in the top ten. Here the sequenced sample was CD8+ T cells from peripheral blood mononuclear cells, taken after pregnancy. These receptors were taken from a female donor with multiple sclerosis, enrolled in a pregnancy study.

The gene calls are TRBV10-3 and TRBJ2-7, with D possibly matching TRBD1 (5 bases). Looked up from germline, CDR1 is ENHRY and CDR2 is SYGVKD. V was trimmed by 6 bases and J by 0 bases, leaving 9 bases between them. The CDR3 has 13 amino acids. This chain's CDR3 is CAIRDTGSYEQYF. The CDR3 bases are TGTGCCATCAGGGACACGGGCTCCTACGAGCAGTACTTC.

This clone has a single count. The rearrangement uses TRBV9 and TRBJ1-2, with D perhaps TRBD1 (6 bases). CDR3 length: 15 amino acids. Germline lookup yields CDR1 SGDLS and CDR2 YYNGEE. Between the trimmed V and J ends, which lost 0 bases and 9 bases, there was a span of 18 bases. CDR3 DNA: TGTGCCAGCAGCGTAGACCCCAACAGGGCGGATAGCTACACCTTC. Translation: CASSVDPNRADSYTF. The full variable domain, its missing parts supplied by reference TRBV9 and TRBJ1-2, is DSGVTQTPKHLITATGQRVTLRCSPRSGDLSVYWYQQSLDQGLQFLIQYYNGEERAKGNILERFSAQQFPDLHSELNLSSLELGDSALYFCASSVDPNRADSYTFGSGTRLTVV.

The V gene is TRBV6-1, the J gene TRBJ2-5, with 9 bases aligning to TRBD2. This CDR3 has 15 residues. J lost 3 bases, V lost 9 bases, and 11 bases had no gene match. Germline CDR1 MNHNS, CDR2 SASEGT. The CDR3 here is CARRRAGGGKETQYF. The DNA for the CDR3 is TGTGCCAGAAGGAGAGCGGGGGGCGGAAAAGAGACCCAGTACTTC.

This clone was counted only a few times. The V gene is TRBV19, the J gene TRBJ1-1; D uncertain. CDR3 size: 13 residues. With 7 bases removed from V and 0 bases from J, the gap between germline ends came to 9 bases. Germline loops: CDR1 LNHDA, CDR2 SQIVND (reference sequence). CDR3 sequence reads: CASNFGVNTEAFF. The CDR3 region has the DNA TGTGCCAGTAATTTCGGAGTGAACACTGAAGCTTTCTTT.

V usage is TRBV27 and J usage is TRBJ2-7; 10 bases fit TRBD1. The CDR3 is 15 amino acids. CDR1 is MNHEY and CDR2 is SMNVEV in the germline V gene (reference sequence). V lost 6 bases to trimming and J lost 2 bases; unmatched junction nucleotides: 7. The CDR3 region is CASSPRQGAPYEQYF. The CDR3 DNA follows: TGTGCCAGCAGCCCGCGACAGGGGGCCCCCTACGAGCAGTACTTC.

About this clone: A read error may produce the germline difference seen at one junction end. This chain uses TRBV19 with TRBJ1-3, with a possible D match to TRBD1 (5 bases). This CDR3 is built from 14 residues. Germline V gene data show CDR1 as LNHDA and CDR2 as SQIVND (reference sequence). The CDR3 loop reads CASSSPSQGGSRDF. CDR3 nucleotides: TGTGCCAGTAGTTCCCCCTCTCAGGGAGGGTCTAGGGATTTT.

The chain couples TRBV19 to TRBJ2-5, with D unclear. Germline lookup yields CDR1 LNHDA and CDR2 SQIVND (reference sequence). The V gene lost 0 bases and the J gene lost 5 bases, with 10 bases spanning the gap. The CDR3 has 14 amino acids. CDR3 in amino acids: CASSIDLSAETQYF. The CDR3 DNA follows: TGTGCCAGTAGTATAGATCTGTCAGCGGAGACCCAGTACTTC.

The CDR3 coding sequence is TGTGCCAGCAGCCAATCTGTTAGCGGGTCCTACAATGAGCAGTTCTTC. Its translation: CASSQSVSGSYNEQFF. The chain employs TRBV4-2 and TRBJ2-1; 7 bases match TRBD2. In germline, CDR1 is LGHNA, CDR2 YNFKEQ. The CDR3 loop spans 16 amino acids. The trim removed 2 bases at V and 1 base at J, leaving 5 bases unmatched.

The rearrangement links TRBV2 to TRBJ1-2; 7 bases line up with TRBD1. CDR3 length equals 17 residues. Per the germline V gene, CDR1 is SNHLY and CDR2 is FYNNEI. V shed 3 bases, J shed 1 base, and the junction held 11 bases outside the gene matches. CDR3 amino acids: CASSDEGQPVINYGYTF. As DNA, the CDR3 is TGTGCCAGCAGTGATGAGGGACAGCCCGTAATTAACTATGGCTACACCTTC.

This chain uses TRBV6-1 with TRBJ2-6; tentative D call: TRBD2 (6 bases). The CDR3 spans 15 residues. With 0 bases removed from V and 3 bases from J, the gap between germline ends came to 6 bases. The germline V gene encodes CDR1 MNHNS and CDR2 SASEGT. Here the CDR3 reads CASSEAGGGANVLTF. CDR3 nucleotides: TGTGCCAGCAGTGAAGCGGGGGGTGGGGCCAACGTCCTGACTTTC.